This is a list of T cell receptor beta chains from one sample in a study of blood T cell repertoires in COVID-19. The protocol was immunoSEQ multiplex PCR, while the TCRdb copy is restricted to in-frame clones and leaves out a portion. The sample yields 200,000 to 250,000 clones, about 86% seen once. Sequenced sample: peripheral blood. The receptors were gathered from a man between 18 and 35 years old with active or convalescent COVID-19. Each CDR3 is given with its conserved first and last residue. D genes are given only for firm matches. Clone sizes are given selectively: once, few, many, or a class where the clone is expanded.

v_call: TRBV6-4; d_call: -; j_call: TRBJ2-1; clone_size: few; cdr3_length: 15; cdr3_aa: CASSVSLAGVDEQFF; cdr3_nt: TGTGCCAGCAGTGTATCACTAGCCGGCGTAGATGAGCAGTTCTTC
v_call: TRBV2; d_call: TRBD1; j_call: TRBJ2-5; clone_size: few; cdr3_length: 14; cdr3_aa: CASRRGQVQETQYF; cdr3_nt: TGTGCCAGCAGGAGGGGACAGGTCCAAGAGACCCAGTACTTC
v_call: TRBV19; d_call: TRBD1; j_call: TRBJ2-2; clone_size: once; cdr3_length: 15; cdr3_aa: CAAYGTGLYTGELFF; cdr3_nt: TGTGCCGCCTATGGGACAGGGCTGTACACCGGGGAGCTGTTTTTT
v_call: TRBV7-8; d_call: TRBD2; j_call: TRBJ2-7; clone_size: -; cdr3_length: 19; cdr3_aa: CASSLVGLGVVDSLKPQYF; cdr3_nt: TGTGCCAGCAGCTTAGTTGGACTAGGTGTGGTGGACTCCCTAAAACCTCAGTACTTC
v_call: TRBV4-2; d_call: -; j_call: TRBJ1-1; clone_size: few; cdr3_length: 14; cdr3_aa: CASSQDEGYQRRFF; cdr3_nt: TGTGCCAGCAGCCAAGATGAGGGATACCAACGACGCTTCTTT
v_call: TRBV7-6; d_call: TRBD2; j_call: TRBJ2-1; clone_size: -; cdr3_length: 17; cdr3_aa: CASSLDSPLAGDSEQFF; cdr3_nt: TGTGCCAGCAGCTTAGACTCCCCACTAGCGGGAGACAGTGAGCAGTTCTTC
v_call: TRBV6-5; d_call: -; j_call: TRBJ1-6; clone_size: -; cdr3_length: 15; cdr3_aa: CASSFQGRGNSPLHF; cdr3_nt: TGTGCCAGCAGTTTCCAGGGGAGGGGTAATTCACCCCTCCACTTT
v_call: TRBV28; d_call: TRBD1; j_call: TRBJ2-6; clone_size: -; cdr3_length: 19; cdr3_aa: CASRAPGQAYLSGANVLTF; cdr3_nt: TGTGCCAGCCGGGCCCCGGGACAGGCATATCTCTCTGGGGCCAACGTCCTGACTTTC
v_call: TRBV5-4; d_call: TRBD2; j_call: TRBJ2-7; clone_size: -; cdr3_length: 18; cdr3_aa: CASSLGGSGSLSSYEQYF; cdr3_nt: TGTGCCAGCAGCTTGGGGGGTAGCGGGAGTCTTAGCTCCTACGAGCAGTACTTC
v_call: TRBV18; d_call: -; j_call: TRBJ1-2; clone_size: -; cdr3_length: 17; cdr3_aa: CASSPPNGANRLYGYTF; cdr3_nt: TGTGCCAGCTCACCACCGAATGGGGCCAACCGGCTCTATGGCTACACCTTC
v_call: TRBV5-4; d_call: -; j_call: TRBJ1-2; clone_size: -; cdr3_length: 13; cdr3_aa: CASGRADTYGYTF; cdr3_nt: TGTGCCAGCGGCAGGGCAGACACCTATGGCTACACCTTC
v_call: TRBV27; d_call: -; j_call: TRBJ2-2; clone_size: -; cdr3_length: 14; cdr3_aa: CASSTYRGTGELFF; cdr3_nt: TGTGCCAGCAGTACCTATCGGGGCACCGGGGAGCTGTTTTTT
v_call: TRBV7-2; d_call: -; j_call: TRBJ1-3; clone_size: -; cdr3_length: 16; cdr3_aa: CASSPRVVTSGNTIYF; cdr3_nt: TGTGCCAGCAGCCCCAGGGTTGTAACTTCTGGAAACACCATATATTTT
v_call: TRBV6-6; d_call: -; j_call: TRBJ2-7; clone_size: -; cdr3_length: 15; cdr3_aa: CASSYVARGAYEQYF; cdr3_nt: TGTGCCAGCAGTTACGTTGCCAGGGGGGCCTACGAGCAGTACTTC
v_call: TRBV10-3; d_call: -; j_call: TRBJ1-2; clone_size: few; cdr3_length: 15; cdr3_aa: CAIMGASVLNYGYTF; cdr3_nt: TGTGCCATCATGGGGGCGTCCGTACTTAACTATGGCTACACCTTC
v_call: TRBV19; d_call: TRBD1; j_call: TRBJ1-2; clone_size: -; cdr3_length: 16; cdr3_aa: CASSIWTGGPNYGYTF; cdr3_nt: TGTGCCAGTAGTATCTGGACAGGGGGCCCTAACTATGGCTACACCTTC
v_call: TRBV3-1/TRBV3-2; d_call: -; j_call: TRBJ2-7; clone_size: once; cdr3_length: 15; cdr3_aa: CASSPSASASYEQYF; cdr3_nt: TGTGCCAGCAGCCCGAGCGCAAGCGCGAGCTACGAGCAGTACTTC
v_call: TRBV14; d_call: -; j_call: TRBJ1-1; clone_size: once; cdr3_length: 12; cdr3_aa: CASSQGTAEAFF; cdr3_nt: TGTGCCAGCAGCCAAGGAACTGCTGAAGCTTTCTTT
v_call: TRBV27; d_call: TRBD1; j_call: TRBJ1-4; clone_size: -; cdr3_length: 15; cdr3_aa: CASRPTGAANEKLFF; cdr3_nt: TGTGCCAGCAGGCCAACAGGGGCAGCTAATGAAAAACTGTTTTTT
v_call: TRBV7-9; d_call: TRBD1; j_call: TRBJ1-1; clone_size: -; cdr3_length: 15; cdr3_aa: CASSDRDRAVAEAFF; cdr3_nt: TGTGCCAGCAGCGACCGGGACAGGGCTGTCGCTGAAGCTTTCTTT
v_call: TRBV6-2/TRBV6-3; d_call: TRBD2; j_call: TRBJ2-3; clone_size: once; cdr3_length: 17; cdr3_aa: CASSYRVAGLRGGTQYF; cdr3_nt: TGTGCCAGCAGTTACCGGGTAGCGGGACTACGGGGTGGTACGCAGTATTTT
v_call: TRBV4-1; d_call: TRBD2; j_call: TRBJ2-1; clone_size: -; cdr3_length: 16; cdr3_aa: CASSQGTSDSYNEQFF; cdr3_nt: TGCGCCAGCAGCCAGGGGACTAGCGACTCCTACAATGAGCAGTTCTTC
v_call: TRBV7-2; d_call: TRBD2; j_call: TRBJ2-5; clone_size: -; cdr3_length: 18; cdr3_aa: CASSSRRRSGRVGETQYF; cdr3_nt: TGTGCCAGCAGCTCCCGAAGGCGTAGCGGGAGGGTCGGAGAGACCCAGTACTTC
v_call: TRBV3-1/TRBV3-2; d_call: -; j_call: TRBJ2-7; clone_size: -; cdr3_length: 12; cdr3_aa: CASSQQVYEQYF; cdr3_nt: TGTGCCAGCAGCCAACAGGTTTACGAGCAGTACTTC